What follows are 14 T cell receptor beta chains derived from one specimen sequenced in a study of regulatory T cells in long-lasting Graves disease. Time point noted: newly diagnosed GD, antithyroid drugs for less than 3 months. PBMCs provided the RNA from which the TCR library was made. Sequencing libraries for TCR beta were prepared with iRepertoire HTBI primers and Arm-PCR of CDR3 regions. TCRdb analysed the multiplex PCR reads with MiXCR anew, one entry per CDR3 protein. The sample yields 370,000 or so distinct CDR3 sequences, roughly 16% seen once. The data were also submitted as part of a second study, on T cells in Graves' hyperthyroidism and ophthalmopathy.

The starting material was peripheral blood mononuclear cells (PBMCs), obtained at new diagnosis, from a patient treated with antithyroid drugs. The receptors stem from a woman between 18 and 29 years old with Graves disease.

This clonotype showed up many times. The chain joins TRBV6-1 to TRBJ1-1; D perhaps matches TRBD1 (5 bases). The CDR3 contains 15 residues. Deletions cut 6 bases from V and 1 base from J, with 15 bases between. Germline loops: CDR1 MNHNS, CDR2 SASEGT. This chain's CDR3 is CASSDPPGGNTEAFF. The DNA of the CDR3 is TGTGCCAGCAGCGACCCGCCCGGGGGGAACACTGAAGCTTTCTTT.

This clonotype was counted only a few times. This chain connects TRBV4-2 to TRBJ2-2, with TRBD2 matching 13 bases. The CDR3 is 16 residues long. Germline CDR1 LGHNA, CDR2 YNFKEQ. J gave up 3 bases and V 4 bases, and 2 bases lay outside the gene matches. CDR3 protein: CASSLTSGGDTGELFF. CDR3 bases: TGTGCCAGCAGCCTTACTAGCGGGGGGGACACCGGGGAGCTGTTTTTT.

Only a few counts were recorded for this clonotype. CDR3 sequence (DNA): TGTGCCAGCAGGGAGGCGAACACCGGGGAGCTGTTTTTT. It codes for CASREANTGELFF. V and J are TRBV9 and TRBJ2-2; maybe TRBD2 (5 bases). The CDR3 length is 13 residues. The V end was cut by 5 bases, the J end by 0 bases, with 5 bases between. CDR1 is SGDLS, CDR2 YYNGEE, per germline.

The sample holds many counts of this clonotype. The chain carries TRBV6-1 and TRBJ2-1; no reliable D call. Trimming took 5 bases from V and 4 from J, leaving 21 bases between them. CDR1 and CDR2 from the germline V gene are MNHNS and SASEGT. This CDR3 is 17 amino acids long. In nucleotides, the CDR3 is TGTGCCAGCAGTCAAGTTGGGGTTTTGTTTCAGTACAATGAGCAGTTCTTC. The encoded protein is CASSQVGVLFQYNEQFF.

This clonotype was seen many times. The V and J genes are TRBV9 and TRBJ2-7; D gene ambiguous. The CDR3 runs 14 residues. V was trimmed by 0 bases and J by 3 bases, leaving 10 bases between them. The germline V gene has CDR1 SGDLS and CDR2 YYNGEE. In DNA form, the CDR3 reads TGTGCCAGCAGCGTAGGTTTGGGAAGCTACGAGCAGTACTTC. Translated: CASSVGLGSYEQYF.

This clonotype was observed a few times. The gene calls are TRBV19 and TRBJ1-2, with D possibly TRBD1 on 6 matching bases. This CDR3 is 15 amino acids long. The germline V gene has CDR1 LNHDA and CDR2 SQIVND (reference sequence). V was shortened by 1 base and J by 4 bases, with 13 bases between the two germline ends. The CDR3 coding sequence is TGTGCCAGTAGTATAGTCCCAGGGGATGGCTATGGCTACACCTTC. Protein: CASSIVPGDGYGYTF.

This clonotype was found many times. V is TRBV24-1 and J is TRBJ2-3, with TRBD2 identical over 10 bases. Trimming cost V 6 bases and J 2 bases; bases outside gene matches: 10. The CDR3 spans 17 residues. Germline lookup yields CDR1 KGHDR and CDR2 SFDVKD. The CDR3 reads CATSQAIAGGSTDTQYF. For the CDR3, the DNA is TGTGCCACCAGTCAAGCTATAGCGGGAGGATCCACAGATACGCAGTATTTT.

The chain employs TRBV12-3 or TRBV12-4 and TRBJ1-2; D is uncertain. The CDR3 totals 11 residues. V was shortened by 5 bases and J by 2 bases, with 3 bases between the two germline ends. The DNA of the CDR3 is TGTGCCAGCAGTACCAACTATGGCTACACCTTC. Protein product: CASSTNYGYTF.

The V call is TRBV29-1, the J call TRBJ2-7, with TRBD1 matching over 7 bases. CDR1 is SQVTM, CDR2 ANQGSEA, per germline. The V segment lost 5 bases and the J segment 5 bases; nucleotides outside the gene matches: 6. The CDR3 extends over 12 amino acids. In DNA form, the CDR3 reads TGCAGCGTTCAAAAGGGGGCCCACGAGCAGTACTTC. Protein product: CSVQKGAHEQYF.

The sample holds many counts of this clonotype. The genes are TRBV30 and TRBJ1-2; the D is unclear. This CDR3 region has 10 residues. Germline lookup yields CDR1 GTSNPN and CDR2 SVGIG (reference sequence). The ends were cut back, 4 bases at V and 8 bases at J, with 8 bases in the middle. The CDR3 DNA follows: TGTGCCTGGAAAACGGGGGGCTACACCTTC. Translation gives CAWKTGGYTF.

This clonotype was seen at least ten times. This chain uses TRBV11-2 with TRBJ2-3; D gene uncertain. The germline V and J ends were trimmed by 5 bases and 0 bases, with 9 bases remaining between them. The CDR3 runs to 14 residues. Germline lookup yields CDR1 SGHAT and CDR2 FQNNGV. CDR3 bases: TGTGCCAGCAGCGTGGGATGGAGCACAGATACGCAGTATTTT. Protein: CASSVGWSTDTQYF.

The CDR3 region has the DNA TGCAGTGCTAGAGATCGGTGGGGGCAGCCGACAGCCCAGTACTTC. It codes for CSARDRWGQPTAQYF. The gene calls are TRBV20-1 and TRBJ2-5; maybe TRBD1 (6 bases). V was cut by 0 bases and J by 9 bases, with 20 bases left in between. The CDR3 extends over 15 amino acids. Germline-derived CDR1 and CDR2 are DFQATT and SNEGSKA (reference sequence).

V is TRBV2 and J is TRBJ2-3, with 13 nucleotides matching TRBD2. Germline CDR1 is SNHLY and CDR2 is FYNNEI. The CDR3 is made up of 17 amino acids. Unmatched junction bases numbered 14, after V lost 8 bases and J lost 6 bases. The CDR3 nucleotides read TGTGCCAGCGGAAAAAGACTACTAGCGGGGGGGAGTGATACGCAGTATTTT. It specifies CASGKRLLAGGSDTQYF.

This clonotype was seen ten or more times. The V and J genes are TRBV20-1 and TRBJ1-4; unclear D gene. CDR3 length equals 12 residues. V lost 5 bases and J lost 7, with 11 bases in between. The germline CDR1 and CDR2 sequences are DFQATT and SNEGSKA (reference sequence). DNA of the CDR3: TGCAGTGCTGGAGGACCGTTTGAAAAACTGTTTTTT. It codes for CSAGGPFEKLFF.